This is a list of T cell receptor beta chains from one sample in a study of technical replicates of blood from a handful of donors. Clones were read by immunoSEQ multiplex PCR, and TCRdb kept only the in-frame ones, dropping some. Of around 80,000 clones listed, 95% to 99% are singletons. The sample comprised T cells isolated from PBMCs. The receptors stem from a human donor in good health. Each CDR3 is given with its conserved first and last residue. The order of the fields is D gene, clone size, V gene, J gene, CDR3 DNA, CDR3 protein. A D gene is named only where the DNA matches it firmly. Some rows have no size entry. The others give once, few or many, or a class for an expanded clone.

TRBD1,.,TRBV30,TRBJ1-1,TGTGCCTGGAACCGGGACAGGGGGAACACTGAAGCTTTCTTT,CAWNRDRGNTEAFF
TRBD1,.,TRBV5-1,TRBJ1-1,TGCGCCAGCAGCTCGTCGACAGGGTCAGGAACTGAAGCTTTCTTT,CASSSSTGSGTEAFF
.,.,TRBV9,TRBJ1-1,TGTGCCAGCAGCGTAACAGGGAAGGGTACTGAAGCTTTCTTT,CASSVTGKGTEAFF
.,.,TRBV11-3,TRBJ2-7,TGTGCCAGCAGCCCGACAGTCTACGAGCAGTACTTC,CASSPTVYEQYF
.,.,TRBV11-3,TRBJ2-7,TGTGCCAGCAGCGTAGGACTCTACGAGCAGTACTTC,CASSVGLYEQYF
TRBD2,.,TRBV19,TRBJ2-2,TGTGCCAGTAGTAGGGGTTTAGCGGGAGTCTACACCGGGGAGCTGTTTTTT,CASSRGLAGVYTGELFF
TRBD2,.,TRBV2,TRBJ2-7,TGTGCCAGCCGAGCGGGAGGCGAGCAGTACTTC,CASRAGGEQYF
.,once,TRBV2,TRBJ1-2,TGTGCCAGCAGTGGTTCAGCTAACTATGGCTACACCTTC,CASSGSANYGYTF
.,.,TRBV9,TRBJ2-1,TGTGCCAGCAGTTTCGCGGGCCATAACAATGAGCAGTTCTTC,CASSFAGHNNEQFF
TRBD2,.,TRBV9,TRBJ2-2,TGTGCCAGCAGCGTAACTAGCGGGTATAACGGGGAGCTGTTTTTT,CASSVTSGYNGELFF
TRBD1,.,TRBV6-6,TRBJ1-2,TGTGCCAGCAGTTACGCCGGGACAGGGGTGGATGGCTACACCTTC,CASSYAGTGVDGYTF
TRBD2,.,TRBV25-1,TRBJ2-1,TGTGCCAGCAGAGGGACTAATCTTCTAGGTGAGCAGTTCTTC,CASRGTNLLGEQFF
TRBD1,.,TRBV5-1,TRBJ1-4,TGCGCCAGCAGCTTGGGACAGGGGAATGAAAAACTGTTTTTT,CASSLGQGNEKLFF
.,.,TRBV5-1,TRBJ1-1,TGCGCCAGCAGCTTGGCAGGGGTCACTGAAGCTTTCTTT,CASSLAGVTEAFF
.,.,TRBV7-9,TRBJ2-7,TGTGCCAGCAGCTTAGTGGACAATGACTACGAGCAGTACTTC,CASSLVDNDYEQYF
.,.,TRBV7-9,TRBJ2-7,TGTGCCAGCAGCATTGGACTCTACGAGCAGTACTTC,CASSIGLYEQYF
TRBD1,.,TRBV30,TRBJ1-2,TGTGCCTTAACCGGGACAGGGGTAGGCTACACCTTC,CALTGTGVGYTF
.,.,TRBV14,TRBJ2-3,TGTGCCAGCAGCCAAGTCGGTACAGATACGCAGTATTTT,CASSQVGTDTQYF
TRBD2,.,TRBV7-7,TRBJ2-1,TGTGCCAGCAGCCAGGTAGCGGGAGACAATGAGCAGTTCTTC,CASSQVAGDNEQFF
.,.,TRBV11-2,TRBJ1-4,TGTGCCAGCAGCTCAAATAATGAAAAACTGTTTTTT,CASSSNNEKLFF
.,.,TRBV2,TRBJ2-2,TGTGCCAGCAGCCTTACCGGGGAGCTGTTTTTT,CASSLTGELFF
TRBD1,.,TRBV4-2,TRBJ2-2,TGTGCCAGCAGCCGGCGGGGTTCGGGACAGGGAAACACCGGGGAGCTGTTTTTT,CASSRRGSGQGNTGELFF
.,.,TRBV11-2,TRBJ2-3,TGTGCCAGCAGCTTAGGGGGGGTAGATACGCAGTATTTT,CASSLGGVDTQYF
TRBD1,.,TRBV5-4,TRBJ1-2,TGTGCCAGCAGGACAGGGGGTACCTATGGCTACACCTTC,CASRTGGTYGYTF
.,.,TRBV7-3,TRBJ2-1,TGTGCCAGCAGCTTAACTGCTTCTAGCTCCTACAATGAGCAGTTCTTC,CASSLTASSSYNEQFF
TRBD1,.,TRBV18,TRBJ1-4,TGTGCCAGCTCACCTACTGACAGGGTTGAAAAACTGTTTTTT,CASSPTDRVEKLFF
TRBD1,.,TRBV7-3,TRBJ2-2,TGTGCCAGCAGCTTAGGGACAGCCAGACGGGAGCTGTTTTTT,CASSLGTARRELFF
TRBD1,.,TRBV6-1,TRBJ1-1,TGTGCCAGCAGTGAAACAGGGGCCCACACTGAAGCTTTCTTT,CASSETGAHTEAFF